A single sample gave rise to the 5 T cell receptor beta chains below, sequenced in a study of T cells after yellow fever vaccination. Each CDR3 protein is one row after TCRdb ran MiXCR on the 5' RACE reads. The sample contains more than 300,000 distinct CDR3 sequences, about 10% of which appear only once. The source material was CD4+ T cells sorted from PBMCs, sampled 45 days after the yellow fever booster vaccination. Every receptor here comes from a man between 18 and 35 years old who received the YFV17D yellow fever vaccine.

This clonotype was recorded a few times. The chain combines TRBV5-1 with TRBJ1-6; perhaps TRBD1 as D (6 bases). CDR1 and CDR2 (germline): SGHRS, YFSETQ. The CDR3 has 13 amino acids. V was pared by 6 bases and J by 7 bases, with 11 bases between. The CDR3 nucleotides read TGCGCCAGCAAACAGGGCGAGAATTCACCCCTCCACTTT. It specifies CASKQGENSPLHF.

This clonotype was detected a few times. This chain uses TRBV6-5 with TRBJ2-2, with TRBD2 matching over 9 bases. After removal of 5 bases from V and 7 bases from J, the junction contained 5 bases not matched to a gene. Germline CDR1 MNHEY, CDR2 SVGAGI. This CDR3 has 14 residues. The CDR3 loop is CASSRGGAGGELFF. For the CDR3, the DNA is TGTGCCAGCAGTCGCGGGGGGGCAGGCGGGGAGCTGTTTTTT.

This clonotype showed up many times. CDR3 residues: CASSRTSSNTGELFF. As DNA, the CDR3 is TGTGCCAGCAGCAGAACTAGCTCTAACACCGGGGAGCTGTTTTTT. The chain joins TRBV11-2 to TRBJ2-2; the D gene is possibly TRBD2 (6 bases). From germline, CDR1 is SGHAT and CDR2 FQNNGV. Trimming took 5 bases from V and 2 from J, leaving 12 bases between them. This CDR3 is 15 amino acids long.

The chain joins TRBV7-9 to TRBJ2-2; the match to TRBD1 covers 7 bases. Germline assignment: CDR1 SEHNR and CDR2 FQNEAQ (reference sequence). This CDR3 spans 13 amino acids. J was trimmed by 6 bases and V by 6 bases; bases with no gene match: 4. CDR3 DNA: TGTGCCAGCAGACAGACAGGGCCCGGGGAGCTGTTTTTT. Protein product: CASRQTGPGELFF.

This clonotype was seen more than once but under ten times. The chain has TRBV5-1 and TRBJ2-7; 8 nucleotides match TRBD1. Germline CDR1 reads SGHRS; CDR2 reads YFSETQ. The CDR3 is made up of 14 amino acids. V shed 6 bases and J 2 bases; nucleotides not matched to a gene: 7. The CDR3 DNA is TGCGCCAGCAATCCCGGACAGGGCACCTACGAGCAGTACTTC. Translation: CASNPGQGTYEQYF.